These 19 T cell receptor beta chains originate from one sample sequenced in a study of CD8 T cells in ankylosing spondylitis. TCRdb reanalysed the 5' RACE reads using MiXCR and keeps one entry per CDR3 protein. The sample yields about 280,000 distinct CDR3 sequences, around 19% seen once. The material sequenced was blood, either unsorted or a sorted T cell fraction (not recorded which). These receptors originate from a male donor with ankylosing spondylitis or in good health (not recorded which).

The rearrangement links TRBV3-1 to TRBJ1-2; D unresolved. Deletions cut 0 bases from V and 2 bases from J, with 10 bases between. Germline-derived CDR1 and CDR2 are LGHDT and YNNKEL (reference sequence). The CDR3 is made up of 15 amino acids. This chain's CDR3 is CASSQDLAGNYGYTF. The CDR3 DNA follows: TGTGCCAGCAGCCAAGATCTCGCAGGCAACTATGGCTACACCTTC. The full variable domain, its missing parts supplied by reference TRBV3-1 and TRBJ1-2, is DTAVSQTPKYLVTQMGNDKSIKCEQNLGHDTMYWYKQDSKKFLKIMFSYNNKELIINETVPNRFSPKSPDKAHLNLHINSLELGDSAVYFCASSQDLAGNYGYTFGSGTRLTVV.

CDR3 sequence reads: CSASRTSGTHEQYV. CDR3 DNA: TGCAGTGCCTCGAGGACTAGCGGGACTCACGAGCAGTACGTC. This rearrangement joins TRBV20-1 to TRBJ2-7; TRBD2 matches at 12 bases. The CDR3 runs 14 residues. Germline CDR1 is DFQATT and CDR2 is SNEGSKA (reference sequence). V lost 6 bases, J lost 5 bases, and 8 bases stayed unmatched.

This clonotype was counted only a few times. This sequence joins TRBV24-1 and TRBJ2-1, with 10 bases identical to TRBD2. V trimming: 3 bases; J trimming: 8 bases; junction bases outside the gene matches: 9. The germline gives CDR1 KGHDR, CDR2 SFDVKD. CDR3 size: 16 residues. CDR3 protein: CATSDPGLARRYEQFF. The CDR3, as DNA: TGTGCCACCAGTGATCCGGGACTAGCGCGGAGATATGAGCAGTTCTTC.

This clonotype was picked up a small number of times. This sequence joins TRBV5-1 and TRBJ2-1; the match to TRBD1 covers 10 bases. Germline-derived CDR1 and CDR2 are SGHRS and YFSETQ. With V trimmed by 3 bases and J by 5 bases, 5 bases remained unmatched. The CDR3 spans 15 residues. CDR3 coding DNA: TGCGCCAGCAGCTGGGGACAGGGGCGAAACAATGAGCAGTTCTTC. Its protein product is CASSWGQGRNNEQFF.

This chain connects TRBV5-1 to TRBJ1-1; D unresolved. This CDR3 contains 15 residues. The germline V gene encodes CDR1 SGHRS and CDR2 YFSETQ. V lost 2 bases, J lost 1 base, and 12 bases lay in between. The CDR3 is CASSFGLEQNTEAFF. The CDR3, as DNA: TGCGCCAGCAGCTTTGGTCTCGAACAGAACACTGAAGCTTTCTTT.

The chain recombines TRBV5-5 with TRBJ1-1, with 10 nucleotides matching TRBD1. V lost 2 bases to trimming and J lost 4 bases; unmatched junction nucleotides: 5. Germline CDR1 and CDR2: SGHKS and YYEKEE (reference sequence). The CDR3 contains 15 residues. CDR3 bases: TGTGCCAGCAGCTTAGGACAGGGGGTATTCACTGAAGCTTTCTTT. This gives the protein CASSLGQGVFTEAFF.

Written as DNA, the CDR3 is TGCAGTGCTAGAGATGCCCTAGCGGGAGGAGCAGATACGCAGTATTTT. It codes for CSARDALAGGADTQYF. This chain connects TRBV20-1 to TRBJ2-3; 11 positions match TRBD2. Germline CDR1 and CDR2: DFQATT and SNEGSKA (reference sequence). The CDR3 spans 16 residues. J gave up 4 bases and V 0 bases, and 6 bases lay outside the gene matches.

For this clonotype: This clone may be a read error of a much larger clone one base away. The chain uses TRBV3-1 and TRBJ2-1; D unclear. Germline CDR1 is LGHDT and CDR2 is YNNKEL (reference sequence). This CDR3 is built from 12 residues. CDR3 sequence (DNA): TGTGCCAGCAGCCAGACATACACTGAGCAGTTCTTC. It codes for CASSQTYTEQFF.

This chain connects TRBV20-1 to TRBJ1-5; the D gene is possibly TRBD1 (5 bases). CDR1 is DFQATT and CDR2 is SNEGSKA in the germline V gene (reference sequence). V dropped 0 bases and J dropped 2 bases, with 11 bases sitting between them. The CDR3 is made up of 15 amino acids. As DNA, the CDR3 is TGCAGTGCTAGAGATTCGGGGGAAGGCAATCAGCCCCAGCATTTT. Translation gives CSARDSGEGNQPQHF.

The sample holds a few counts of this clonotype. This rearrangement joins TRBV5-1 to TRBJ2-1; 10 bases match TRBD1. The CDR3 has 15 residues. Germline CDR1 SGHRS, CDR2 YFSETQ. Unmatched junction bases numbered 7, after V lost 1 base and J lost 9 bases. The CDR3 sequence is CASSLRDRGSGEQFF. The CDR3 DNA reads TGCGCCAGCAGCTTGAGGGACAGGGGCTCGGGTGAGCAGTTCTTC.

The chain joins TRBV12-3 or TRBV12-4 to TRBJ1-1; D might be TRBD1 (6 bases). The CDR3 extends over 14 amino acids. V lost 5 bases and J 0 bases, leaving 10 bases between the germline ends. The CDR3 nucleotides are TGTGCCAGCAGTACAGGGCTCATGAACACTGAAGCTTTCTTT. Its translation: CASSTGLMNTEAFF.

Ten or more counts support this clonotype. The V gene is TRBV29-1, the J gene TRBJ1-1; unclear D gene. Per the germline V gene, CDR1 is SQVTM and CDR2 is ANQGSEA. V was pared by 3 bases and J by 0 bases, with 14 bases between. CDR3 length equals 15 residues. The CDR3 loop reads CSVDNRGGMNTEAFF. The DNA of the CDR3 is TGCAGCGTTGATAATCGGGGTGGCATGAACACTGAAGCTTTCTTT.

There are a few counts of this clonotype. This chain uses TRBV7-3 with TRBJ2-3; D may be TRBD1 (6 bases). Germline V gene sequence: CDR1 SGHTA, CDR2 FQGTGA. Trimming removed 5 bases from V and 1 base from J, with 10 bases in between. This CDR3 has 14 amino acids. The CDR3 DNA follows: TGTGCCAGCAGCCCACAGGGAGGCACAGATACGCAGTATTTT. Its protein is CASSPQGGTDTQYF.

In this sample, this clonotype turned up a few times. Sequence at one end of the junction differs from germline and may be a read error. CDR3 coding DNA: TGTGCCAACAGTTTGGGGGTTTTCAATGAGCAGTTCTTC. Its protein product is CANSLGVFNEQFF. The chain employs TRBV12-3 or TRBV12-4 and TRBJ2-1; D could derive from TRBD1 or TRBD2 (5 bases each). The CDR3 extends over 13 amino acids.

The chain is built from TRBV10-3 and TRBJ2-7; D is perhaps TRBD1 (7 bases). CDR3 size: 13 residues. V gave up 5 bases and J gave up 7 bases, with 15 bases separating them. Germline V gives CDR1 ENHRY, CDR2 SYGVKD. CDR3 coding DNA: TGTGCCATCAGTAAAGGGGGCGCGGGGGAGCAGTACGTC. The encoded protein is CAISKGGAGEQYV.

The sample holds many counts of this clonotype. The chain recombines TRBV29-1 with TRBJ1-2, with D perhaps TRBD1 (6 bases). The germline V gene has CDR1 SQVTM and CDR2 ANQGSEA. The CDR3 sequence is 13 residues long. The germline V and J ends were trimmed by 6 bases and 2 bases, with 13 bases remaining between them. The CDR3 coding sequence is TGCAGCGTCCAAGGACAGCTCAACTATGGCTACACCTTC. The encoded protein is CSVQGQLNYGYTF.

The CDR3 region has the DNA TGTGCCAGCAGTTTATCGGCCCGTCGCACAGATACGCAGTATTTT. It encodes CASSLSARRTDTQYF. The genes are TRBV12-3 or TRBV12-4 and TRBJ2-3, with D uncertain. CDR3 length equals 15 residues. The germline V and J ends were trimmed by 2 bases and 1 base, with 10 bases remaining between them.

The chain joins TRBV12-3 or TRBV12-4 to TRBJ1-2, with D unclear. Deletions cut 1 base from V and 11 bases from J, with 11 bases between. There are 12 residues in the CDR3. CDR3 protein: CASSLDGFGYTF. The CDR3 bases are TGTGCCAGCAGTTTAGACGGCTTCGGGTACACCTTC.

This clonotype has a handful of counts. A read error may account for a junction end that differs from germline. The J gene is TRBJ2-2, the V gene TRBV12-3 or TRBV12-4; TRBD2 matches 11 bases. The CDR3 sequence is 15 residues long. CDR3 sequence reads: CASSIAGGWTGELFF. CDR3 sequence (DNA): TGTGCCAGCAGTATAGCGGGAGGGTGGACCGGGGAGCTGTTTTTT.